The rows below give T cell receptor beta chains drawn from one sample of a study of T-cell reconstitution after alpha-beta-depleted transplantation in children. TCRdb reanalysed the PCR reads using MiXCR and keeps one entry per CDR3 protein. The sample yields 900,000 or so distinct CDR3 sequences, around 15% seen once. Sample: PBMCs, mostly from graft donor cells, taken 360 days after TCRalphabeta/CD19-depleted stem cell transplant. The receptors shown here come from a male patient under 18 who had a stem cell transplant for acute lymphoblastic leukemia, so the T cells may come from the graft donor. Both conserved end residues are part of each CDR3. The D gene is left open where the match is weak. Not every row has a clone size; where given, it reads once, few, many or a size class.

d_gene: .; j_gene: TRBJ2-2; abundance: few; v_gene: TRBV12-3/TRBV12-4; CDR3nt: TGTGCCAGCAGTACTCCTGCGAGTCGGTGGACCGGGGAGCTGTTTTTT; CDR3aa: CASSTPASRWTGELFF
d_gene: TRBD1; j_gene: TRBJ1-6; abundance: .; v_gene: TRBV12-3/TRBV12-4; CDR3nt: TGTGCCAGCAGTTTTGACAGGGGCTCACCCCTCCACTTT; CDR3aa: CASSFDRGSPLHF
d_gene: TRBD1; j_gene: TRBJ2-7; abundance: .; v_gene: TRBV6-1; CDR3nt: TGTGCCAGCAGCCTGCAGGGGGATGTCTACGAGCAGTACTTC; CDR3aa: CASSLQGDVYEQYF
d_gene: .; j_gene: TRBJ2-1; abundance: few; v_gene: TRBV12-3/TRBV12-4; CDR3nt: TGTGCCAGCAGTTTAAGTCGTATACAGTTCTTC; CDR3aa: CASSLSRIQFF
d_gene: .; j_gene: TRBJ1-5; abundance: few; v_gene: TRBV4-1; CDR3nt: TGCGCCAGCAGCCAAGATCCCAGGGTTGGTCAGCCCCAGCATTTT; CDR3aa: CASSQDPRVGQPQHF
d_gene: TRBD2; j_gene: TRBJ2-7; abundance: few; v_gene: TRBV12-3/TRBV12-4; CDR3nt: TGTGCCAGCAGTTACCCAGCGGGGGTCGAGCAGTACTTC; CDR3aa: CASSYPAGVEQYF
d_gene: TRBD1; j_gene: TRBJ1-1; abundance: .; v_gene: TRBV5-5; CDR3nt: TGTGCCAGCAGCGTTACAGGGGGAAGGAACACTGAAGCTTTCTTT; CDR3aa: CASSVTGGRNTEAFF
d_gene: TRBD2; j_gene: TRBJ2-1; abundance: few; v_gene: TRBV7-2; CDR3nt: TGTGCCAGCAGCCCGGGACTAGCGGGAGGGAATCAGTTCTTC; CDR3aa: CASSPGLAGGNQFF
d_gene: TRBD1; j_gene: TRBJ2-5; abundance: .; v_gene: TRBV11-1; CDR3nt: TGTGCCAGCAGCTTGGGGACAGGGTCGTCCCCTGAGCGGGCTCAAGAGACCCAGTACTTC; CDR3aa: CASSLGTGSSPERAQETQYF
d_gene: .; j_gene: TRBJ2-2; abundance: .; v_gene: TRBV7-3; CDR3nt: TGTGCCAGCAGCTTAACCCACACCGGGGAGCTGTTTTTT; CDR3aa: CASSLTHTGELFF
d_gene: .; j_gene: TRBJ2-7; abundance: .; v_gene: TRBV29-1; CDR3nt: TGCAGCGTCCGTGGGGACTTATACTACGAGCAGTACTTC; CDR3aa: CSVRGDLYYEQYF
d_gene: .; j_gene: TRBJ2-7; abundance: few; v_gene: TRBV29-1; CDR3nt: TGCAGCGTTGAGGGGGGGGCGGTCTCCTACGAGCAGTACTTC; CDR3aa: CSVEGGAVSYEQYF
d_gene: .; j_gene: TRBJ2-1; abundance: .; v_gene: TRBV3-1; CDR3nt: TGTGCCAGCAGCCCCCGGGACAAGTTCTACAATGAGCAGTTCTTC; CDR3aa: CASSPRDKFYNEQFF
d_gene: .; j_gene: TRBJ2-1; abundance: .; v_gene: TRBV4-2; CDR3nt: TGTGCCAGCAGCCCGCTTTGGGGGCAGGGCAATGAGCAGTTCTTC; CDR3aa: CASSPLWGQGNEQFF
d_gene: .; j_gene: TRBJ2-7; abundance: many; v_gene: TRBV29-1; CDR3nt: TGCAGCGCCCTGACAGGCACCGAGCAGTACTTC; CDR3aa: CSALTGTEQYF
d_gene: .; j_gene: TRBJ1-1; abundance: .; v_gene: TRBV5-1; CDR3nt: TGCGCCAGCAGCCTAACACAGGAGAACACTGAAGCTTTCTTT; CDR3aa: CASSLTQENTEAFF
d_gene: .; j_gene: TRBJ2-3; abundance: .; v_gene: TRBV6-2/TRBV6-3; CDR3nt: TGTGCCAGCAAGACCGAGCGACCCCCAGATACGCAGTATTTT; CDR3aa: CASKTERPPDTQYF
d_gene: .; j_gene: TRBJ2-7; abundance: .; v_gene: TRBV5-1; CDR3nt: TGCGCCAGCAGCCTCGAGGGCCCCTCCTACGAGCAGTACTTC; CDR3aa: CASSLEGPSYEQYF
d_gene: .; j_gene: TRBJ2-6; abundance: .; v_gene: TRBV20-1; CDR3nt: TGCAGTGCTAGTCCCGACCGCTCTGGGGCCAACGTCCTGACTTTC; CDR3aa: CSASPDRSGANVLTF
d_gene: .; j_gene: TRBJ2-5; abundance: .; v_gene: TRBV12-3/TRBV12-4; CDR3nt: TGTGCCAGCAGTTGGGGCCCTGACCCGGAGACCCAGTACTTC; CDR3aa: CASSWGPDPETQYF
d_gene: TRBD1; j_gene: TRBJ1-1; abundance: few; v_gene: TRBV6-5; CDR3nt: TGTGCCAGCAGCCGGGACAGGGGGCTGGCCACTGAAGCTTTCTTT; CDR3aa: CASSRDRGLATEAFF
d_gene: TRBD2; j_gene: TRBJ2-2; abundance: .; v_gene: TRBV12-3/TRBV12-4; CDR3nt: TGTGCCAGCCAATCCCGGGGGGAGGACGGGGAGCTGTTTTTT; CDR3aa: CASQSRGEDGELFF
d_gene: .; j_gene: TRBJ2-2; abundance: few; v_gene: TRBV3-1; CDR3nt: TGTGCCAGCAGCCATCCCCGGGGTACTAGGGACACCGGGGAGCTGTTTTTT; CDR3aa: CASSHPRGTRDTGELFF
d_gene: .; j_gene: TRBJ2-3; abundance: .; v_gene: TRBV25-1; CDR3nt: TGTGCCAGCAGTGAATATGGAGGGACAGCCACAGATACGCAGTATTTT; CDR3aa: CASSEYGGTATDTQYF